This paragraph covers one T cell receptor (beta chain) sequence. Its matching antigen is unknown. This entry belongs to a study of regulatory and conventional T cells in RAG deficiency. Genomic DNA came from blood conventional CD4+ T cells gated CD25-low CD127-high. Germline assignment: CDR1 ENHRY and CDR2 SYGVKD. The CDR3 runs to 18 residues. Trimming removed 2 bases from V and 0 bases from J, with 19 bases in between. Overall study results and limits: In Omenn syndrome, Treg and Tconv repertoires overlapped >80%.

Here immunoSEQ multiplex PCR was the method, and the copy in TCRdb shows in-frame clones only, minus some. This table holds fewer than 15,000 clones, 85% to 95% found once. In addition, the sample was reused for a study of regulatory T cells. That source reports: The PCR used 52 TRBV and 13 TRBJ primers. Patient repertoires had restricted TRB V-J pairs and skewed V and J usage, most in Tregs.

V is TRBV10-3 and J is TRBJ1-1; the D is unclear. The material sequenced was CD4+ effector T cells sorted from blood. This clonotype was sampled from a human donor in good health. The CDR3, as DNA: TGTGCCATCAGTGAGACCCCTGGAGGATGGGGTATGAACACTGAAGCTTTCTTT. This translates into CAISETPGGWGMNTEAFF.